One sample yielded the 30 T cell receptor beta chains listed below, sequenced in a study of T-cell memory formation after mild COVID-19. In TCRdb, the 5' RACE reads were re-called with MiXCR into one record per CDR3 protein. The table includes under 550,000 distinct CDR3 sequences, about a sixth detected once. Sequencing input: PBMCs or a T cell subset sorted from them (not recorded which). These receptors originate from a man between 18 and 29 years old who had mild COVID-19 (a few samples of this study predate the infection). Cell type and time point are not known.

This clonotype has a handful of counts. This sequence joins TRBV4-3 and TRBJ2-2; D remains ambiguous. CDR1 is LGHNA, CDR2 YSLEER, per germline. The CDR3 is 13 residues long. Trimming removed 4 bases at V and 7 bases at J, with 10 bases between. This CDR3 reads CASSLARRGELFF. CDR3 nucleotides: TGCGCCAGCAGCCTTGCACGCCGCGGGGAGCTGTTTTTT.

This clonotype has at least ten counts. J is TRBJ2-7 and V is TRBV28; D unclear. Germline loops: CDR1 MDHEN, CDR2 SYDVKM. This CDR3 contains 15 residues. V lost 7 bases and J lost 2, with 18 bases in between. CDR3 coding DNA: TGTGCCAGCACCGAAGACGTTCGCTCTACCTACGAGCAGTACTTC. This gives the protein CASTEDVRSTYEQYF.

This clonotype was counted only a few times. CDR3 DNA: TGTGCCAGCAGTGACCGCAGGGCTGGGGAGACCCAGTACTTC. This gives the protein CASSDRRAGETQYF. The chain recombines TRBV25-1 with TRBJ2-5; a possible D gene is TRBD1 (5 bases). Deletions cut 3 bases from V and 5 bases from J, with 13 bases between. This CDR3 region has 14 residues. Germline V gene lookup returns CDR1 MGHDK and CDR2 SYGVNS.

In its sample, this clonotype was seen a few times. The rearrangement joins TRBV10-3 to TRBJ2-1; 9 positions agree with TRBD2. Trimming removed 2 bases from V and 7 bases from J; junction bases left unmatched: 3. Germline V CDR1 and CDR2: ENHRY, SYGVKD. The CDR3 runs to 14 residues. The chain's CDR3 is CAISEISGGNEQFF. The DNA for the CDR3 is TGTGCCATCAGTGAGATCAGCGGGGGGAATGAGCAGTTCTTC.

V gene TRBV9 combines with J gene TRBJ1-1; D is ambiguous. The V end was cut by 0 bases, the J end by 1 base, with 13 bases between. CDR3 size: 16 residues. Germline-derived CDR1 and CDR2 are SGDLS and YYNGEE. The CDR3 coding sequence is TGTGCCAGCAGCGTAGGGGCGGCAGGCAGGAACACTGAAGCTTTCTTT. This translates into CASSVGAAGRNTEAFF.

This clonotype was detected only a few times. The V gene is TRBV19, the J gene TRBJ2-1; tentative D call: TRBD1 (6 bases). CDR3 size: 10 residues. V dropped 11 bases and J dropped 6 bases, with 8 bases sitting between them. Germline loops: CDR1 LNHDA, CDR2 SQIVND (reference sequence). In nucleotides, the CDR3 is TGTGCCCGGACAGCCAATGAGCAGTTCTTC. Translation: CARTANEQFF.

J is TRBJ2-7 and V is TRBV7-8; 8 nucleotides align to TRBD2. Germline-derived CDR1 and CDR2 are SGHVS and FQNEAQ. After removal of 10 bases from V and 4 bases from J, the junction contained 6 bases not matched to a gene. The CDR3 has 12 residues. In DNA, the CDR3 is TGTGCCATCTTCGGGGGGGATTACGAGCAGTACTTC. Translating it yields CAIFGGDYEQYF.

This sequence joins TRBV27 and TRBJ1-1; tentatively, D is TRBD1 (5 bases). Germline CDR1 is MNHEY and CDR2 is SMNVEV (reference sequence). The CDR3 runs 13 residues. V lost 6 bases and J lost 4, with 12 bases in between. The CDR3 here is CASSLQGTTEAFF. The DNA of the CDR3 is TGTGCCAGCAGCCTCCAGGGTACCACTGAAGCTTTCTTT.

The V and J genes are TRBV6-1 and TRBJ1-6; TRBD1 aligns across 9 bases. From germline, CDR1 is MNHNS and CDR2 SASEGT. With V trimmed by 2 bases and J by 8 bases, 7 bases remained unmatched. The CDR3 contains 16 residues. The CDR3 bases are TGTGCCAGCAGTGAACTCCCGGGACAGGGTTATTCACCCCTCCACTTT. This sequence encodes CASSELPGQGYSPLHF.

This clonotype was seen a handful of times. The V gene is TRBV7-2, the J gene TRBJ1-2; D possibly corresponds to TRBD1 (6 bases). Trimming took off 5 bases at V and 1 base at J, with 17 bases between the two ends. Germline V gene data show CDR1 as SGHTA and CDR2 as FQGNSA. This CDR3 has 16 residues. Here the CDR3 reads CASSVSTGTSNYGYTF. Here the CDR3 DNA reads TGTGCCAGCAGCGTCAGCACCGGGACAAGTAACTATGGCTACACCTTC.

The chain is built from TRBV20-1 and TRBJ2-7; D may be TRBD1 (6 bases). The CDR3 sequence is 13 residues long. V was clipped by 5 bases and J by 0 bases, with 11 bases between them. Germline V lookup: CDR1 DFQATT, CDR2 SNEGSKA (reference sequence). CDR3 amino acids: CSAYHRVSYEQYF. CDR3 nucleotide sequence: TGCAGTGCTTACCACAGGGTCTCCTACGAGCAGTACTTC.

This clonotype showed up just a few times. This chain connects TRBV20-1 to TRBJ1-2; TRBD1 aligns across 9 bases. V was pared by 6 bases and J by 4 bases, with 9 bases of the junction left unmatched. The V gene's germline CDR1 is DFQATT and CDR2 SNEGSKA (reference sequence). The length of the CDR3 is 14 residues. CDR3: CSARTGAPSYGYTF. CDR3 DNA: TGCAGTGCCCGGACAGGGGCCCCCTCCTATGGCTACACCTTC.

This chain links TRBV12-3 or TRBV12-4 with TRBJ1-2; TRBD1 matches 7 bases. V lost 7 bases, J lost 6 bases, and 5 bases stayed unmatched. The CDR3 is 12 amino acids. In nucleotides, the CDR3 is TGTGCCAGCAATGGGGACAGCAATGGCTACACCTTC. Protein: CASNGDSNGYTF.

The chain combines TRBV6-5 with TRBJ1-2; D not certain. The CDR3 totals 14 residues. Germline V CDR1 and CDR2: MNHEY, SVGAGI. Trimming took 0 bases from V and 4 from J, leaving 9 bases between them. The CDR3 DNA reads TGTGCCAGCAGTTACTCGATCGGCAGCTATGGCTACACCTTC. As protein: CASSYSIGSYGYTF.

This clonotype occurred a few times. The J gene is TRBJ2-5, the V gene TRBV7-2, with TRBD2 matching over 8 bases. The CDR3 length is 16 residues. Unmatched junction bases numbered 10, after V lost 4 bases and J lost 3 bases. Germline V gives CDR1 SGHTA, CDR2 FQGNSA. CDR3 nucleotide sequence: TGTGCCAGCAGCTCGGGGTGGGGTAGCGGGGAAGAGACCCAGTACTTC. It codes for CASSSGWGSGEETQYF.

J is TRBJ2-3 and V is TRBV20-1; 12 nucleotides align to TRBD2. This CDR3 region has 16 residues. V was clipped by 6 bases and J by 7 bases; unmatched bases: 14. Per germline, CDR1 DFQATT and CDR2 SNEGSKA (reference sequence). The CDR3 DNA reads TGCAGTGCAAACACCCTAGCGGGGGGGCTGATGAATACGCAGTATTTT. Amino acids: CSANTLAGGLMNTQYF.

This chain joins TRBV6-2 or TRBV6-3 and TRBJ2-1; D is unresolved. Germline-derived CDR1 and CDR2 are MNHEY and SVGEGT. The CDR3 length is 13 residues. V dropped 2 bases and J dropped 5 bases, with 7 bases sitting between them. CDR3 nucleotide sequence: TGTGCCAGCAGTTACGGGGTACACAATGAGCAGTTCTTC. It encodes CASSYGVHNEQFF.

J is TRBJ2-5 and V is TRBV9; D not resolved. The germline V gene has CDR1 SGDLS and CDR2 YYNGEE. The CDR3 covers 13 residues. Trimming left V 8 bases short and J 0 bases short, with 11 bases between. CDR3 nucleotide sequence: TGTGCCAGTTCCCGTAGCAACCAAGAGACCCAGTACTTC. Its protein is CASSRSNQETQYF.

V is TRBV5-1 and J is TRBJ2-3; D perhaps matches TRBD2 (6 bases). The CDR3 is 13 amino acids. The V gene lost 7 bases and the J gene lost 7 bases, with 16 bases spanning the gap. Germline V gives CDR1 SGHRS, CDR2 YFSETQ. The CDR3 DNA sequence: TGCGCCAGCGCCGGGAGCCCGGGGAATACGCAGTATTTT. It yields the protein CASAGSPGNTQYF. The complete variable domain, with remaining parts taken from reference TRBV5-1 and TRBJ2-3, reads KAGVTQTPRYLIKTRGQQVTLSCSPISGHRSVSWYQQTPGQGLQFLFEYFSETQRNKGNFPGRFSGRQFSNSRSEMNVSTLELGDSALYLCASAGSPGNTQYFGPGTRLTVL.

There are a few counts of this clonotype. The chain couples TRBV7-2 to TRBJ2-3; TRBD2 matches 12 bases. The CDR3 covers 18 residues. Germline-derived CDR1 and CDR2 are SGHTA and FQGNSA. Losses at the gene ends were 2 bases for V and 6 bases for J; bases not matched to a gene: 12. The CDR3 loop reads CASSLSPASGGARDTQYF. CDR3 DNA: TGTGCCAGCAGCTTATCCCCGGCTAGCGGGGGGGCTAGGGATACGCAGTATTTT.

This clonotype turned up a few times. V is TRBV15 and J is TRBJ1-2; D gene unclear. Per germline, CDR1 LNHNV and CDR2 YYDKDF (reference sequence). Trimming stripped 0 bases from V and 3 bases from J, with 14 bases between. The CDR3 totals 16 residues. Written as DNA, the CDR3 is TGTGCCACCAGCAGAGAGTTCCTCGGCGAGGACTATGGCTACACCTTC. It yields the protein CATSREFLGEDYGYTF.

There are a few counts of this clonotype. The chain employs TRBV7-9 and TRBJ1-4; no definite D call. The CDR3 loop spans 16 amino acids. Germline CDR1 and CDR2: SEHNR and FQNEAQ (reference sequence). With 4 bases removed from V and 1 base from J, the gap between germline ends came to 13 bases. This chain's CDR3 is CASSSRGMGTNEKLFF. CDR3 nucleotides: TGTGCCAGCAGCTCTAGAGGGATGGGAACTAATGAAAAACTGTTTTTT.

The chain joins TRBV7-3 to TRBJ2-1; TRBD2 matches at 10 bases. Per germline, CDR1 SGHTA and CDR2 FQGTGA. V shed 5 bases and J 7 bases; nucleotides not matched to a gene: 14. This CDR3 spans 17 amino acids. CDR3: CASSPSSGGARGNEQFF. The CDR3 DNA is TGTGCCAGCAGCCCCTCGAGCGGGGGGGCCCGTGGTAATGAGCAGTTCTTC.

The chain is built from TRBV12-3 or TRBV12-4 and TRBJ1-1, with a tentative D call TRBD1 (6 bases). V was clipped by 5 bases and J by 10 bases, with 20 bases between them. There are 14 residues in the CDR3. The CDR3 nucleotides read TGTGCCAGCAGTCCGTACAGGGTCCCTGGACTAGCTTTCTTT. Amino acids: CASSPYRVPGLAFF.

This clonotype has a handful of counts. The rearrangement joins TRBV5-1 to TRBJ1-3, with a weak D call TRBD1 (6 bases). The V gene lost 3 bases and the J gene lost 2 bases, with 6 bases spanning the gap. Germline V gene sequence: CDR1 SGHRS, CDR2 YFSETQ. The CDR3 covers 13 residues. Here the CDR3 DNA reads TGCGCCAGCAGCTGGGACACTGGAAACACCATATATTTT. Translating gives CASSWDTGNTIYF.

This clonotype was observed a single time. The chain joins TRBV11-2 to TRBJ2-7; D remains ambiguous. Germline CDR1 reads SGHAT; CDR2 reads FQNNGV. The CDR3 is made up of 15 amino acids. Trimming took off 1 base at V and 0 bases at J, with 10 bases between the two ends. In DNA form, the CDR3 reads TGTGCCAGCAGCTTAGGGACGTTCGTCTCCTACGAGCAGTACGTC. It is translated as CASSLGTFVSYEQYV.

This clonotype was seen only a few times. The chain is built from TRBV15 and TRBJ2-2, with a weak D call TRBD2 (6 bases). The germline V gene encodes CDR1 LNHNV and CDR2 YYDKDF (reference sequence). CDR3 length: 17 amino acids. The V gene lost 0 bases and the J gene lost 0 bases, with 11 bases spanning the gap. DNA of the CDR3: TGTGCCACCAGCAGAGATATCACGGGGGCGAACACCGGGGAGCTGTTTTTT. Protein: CATSRDITGANTGELFF.

This chain joins TRBV29-1 and TRBJ1-1, with 7 bases identical to TRBD1. CDR3 length: 16 amino acids. V gave up 7 bases and J gave up 5 bases; unmatched junction bases: 19. Per germline, CDR1 SQVTM and CDR2 ANQGSEA. CDR3 nucleotide sequence: TGCAGCGCCGCGACAGGGTCGGTGAGACGTGTAACTGAAGCTTTCTTT. Amino acids: CSAATGSVRRVTEAFF.

The CDR3 DNA reads TGTGCCAGCAGCCCCCCTGTGTCCCACACAGATACGCAGTATTTT. The encoded protein is CASSPPVSHTDTQYF. V and J are TRBV12-3 or TRBV12-4 and TRBJ2-3, with no clear D. CDR3 size: 15 residues. Trimming removed 6 bases at V and 2 bases at J, with 15 bases between.

This clonotype was picked up many times. The chain is built from TRBV6-2 or TRBV6-3 and TRBJ2-4; 13 nucleotides align to TRBD2. In germline, CDR1 is MNHEY, CDR2 SVGEGT. Trimming at V came to 5 bases and at J to 8 bases, leaving 6 bases not matched to a gene. CDR3 length equals 15 residues. The CDR3 bases are TGTGCCAGCAGTGGGACTAGCGGGGAAGGGGACATTCAGTACTTC. Translating gives CASSGTSGEGDIQYF.